These T cell receptor beta chains were read from a single sample in a study of response to subunit inactivated influenza vaccine. Each CDR3 protein gets one entry after TCRdb re-called the RT-PCR reads with MiXCR. Of 150,000 or so distinct CDR3 sequences in the sample, approximately 10% are singletons; the top ten hold roughly 12%. The specimen comprised non-naive T cells sorted from PBMCs, sampled 45 days after vaccination. The source of these receptors is a man aged 50-60 years who received an inactivated influenza vaccine. CDR3s include the opening cysteine and the closing phenylalanine or tryptophan. D genes are given only for firm matches. Clone size, where shown, is once, few, many, or a class for clones that have expanded.

j_call: TRBJ1-6
clone_size: .
d_call: .
v_call: TRBV5-1
cdr3_aa: CASSTAREGPLHF
cdr3_nt: TGCGCCAGCAGCACCGCCCGGGAGGGGCCCCTCCACTTT

j_call: TRBJ2-1
clone_size: .
d_call: .
v_call: TRBV28
cdr3_aa: CASSLSRVPFSSYNEQFF
cdr3_nt: TGTGCCAGCAGTTTAAGTAGGGTCCCATTCAGCTCCTACAATGAGCAGTTCTTC

j_call: TRBJ1-1
clone_size: .
d_call: .
v_call: TRBV3-1
cdr3_aa: CASSLDRTRRGTEAFF
cdr3_nt: TGTGCCAGCAGCCTCGACAGGACCCGGAGGGGCACTGAAGCTTTCTTT

j_call: TRBJ1-4
clone_size: few
d_call: .
v_call: TRBV10-3
cdr3_aa: CAISESHGTNEKLFF
cdr3_nt: TGTGCCATCAGTGAGTCGCACGGAACTAATGAAAAACTGTTTTTT

j_call: TRBJ1-4
clone_size: few
d_call: .
v_call: TRBV28
cdr3_aa: CASSPRYYEKLFF
cdr3_nt: TGTGCCAGCAGTCCAAGATATTATGAAAAACTGTTTTTT

j_call: TRBJ2-2
clone_size: few
d_call: .
v_call: TRBV2
cdr3_aa: CASSVQSGTGELFF
cdr3_nt: TGTGCCAGCAGTGTCCAAAGCGGCACCGGGGAGCTGTTTTTT

j_call: TRBJ2-2
clone_size: .
d_call: .
v_call: TRBV7-9
cdr3_aa: CASSPPGLGSTGELFF
cdr3_nt: TGTGCCAGCAGCCCTCCGGGGCTCGGGAGCACCGGGGAGCTGTTTTTT

j_call: TRBJ2-7
clone_size: .
d_call: TRBD2
v_call: TRBV24-1
cdr3_aa: CATSDGGGVRNEQYF
cdr3_nt: TGTGCCACCAGTGATGGGGGAGGGGTAAGGAACGAGCAGTACTTC

j_call: TRBJ1-4
clone_size: many
d_call: .
v_call: TRBV6-5
cdr3_aa: CASGGGPEKLFF
cdr3_nt: TGTGCCAGCGGGGGGGGACCTGAAAAACTGTTTTTT

j_call: TRBJ2-5
clone_size: .
d_call: .
v_call: TRBV5-1
cdr3_aa: CASSLGLGGETQYF
cdr3_nt: TGCGCCAGCAGCCTTGGACTGGGTGGGGAGACCCAGTACTTC

j_call: TRBJ2-2
clone_size: few
d_call: TRBD2
v_call: TRBV6-5
cdr3_aa: CASSYLRLAGVQTGELFF
cdr3_nt: TGTGCCAGCAGTTACTTAAGACTAGCGGGAGTGCAAACCGGGGAGCTGTTTTTT

j_call: TRBJ2-2
clone_size: many
d_call: TRBD2
v_call: TRBV7-2
cdr3_aa: CASTRLAGGYGELFF
cdr3_nt: TGTGCCAGCACCAGACTAGCGGGAGGGTACGGGGAGCTGTTTTTT

j_call: TRBJ2-7
clone_size: few
d_call: TRBD1
v_call: TRBV4-2
cdr3_aa: CASSQVASGQGTEQYF
cdr3_nt: TGTGCCAGCAGCCAAGTAGCGTCGGGACAGGGGACCGAGCAGTACTTC

j_call: TRBJ1-4
clone_size: many
d_call: .
v_call: TRBV5-1
cdr3_aa: CASSKTNPNEKLFF
cdr3_nt: TGCGCCAGCAGCAAAACAAATCCTAATGAAAAACTGTTTTTT

j_call: TRBJ2-7
clone_size: few
d_call: TRBD1
v_call: TRBV20-1
cdr3_aa: CSAGRQGDEQYF
cdr3_nt: TGCAGTGCTGGCCGACAGGGGGACGAGCAGTACTTC

j_call: TRBJ2-3
clone_size: .
d_call: TRBD1
v_call: TRBV6-1
cdr3_aa: CASSEMGQGADTQYF
cdr3_nt: TGTGCCAGCAGTGAAATGGGACAGGGCGCAGATACGCAGTATTTT

j_call: TRBJ2-5
clone_size: .
d_call: .
v_call: TRBV20-1
cdr3_aa: CSAKTRPGVETQYF
cdr3_nt: TGCAGTGCCAAAACAAGGCCAGGCGTAGAGACCCAGTACTTC

j_call: TRBJ1-4
clone_size: few
d_call: TRBD1
v_call: TRBV29-1
cdr3_aa: CSVLPLGQGLF
cdr3_nt: TGCAGCGTTCTCCCTCTGGGACAGGGGCTTTTT

j_call: TRBJ2-7
clone_size: .
d_call: .
v_call: TRBV10-3
cdr3_aa: CAISESGRAFYEQYF
cdr3_nt: TGTGCCATCAGTGAGTCGGGACGGGCCTTCTACGAGCAGTACTTC

j_call: TRBJ1-1
clone_size: few
d_call: TRBD1
v_call: TRBV3-1
cdr3_aa: CASSQVQAGGEAFF
cdr3_nt: TGTGCCAGCAGCCAAGTTCAGGCAGGGGGCGAAGCTTTCTTT

j_call: TRBJ2-2
clone_size: many
d_call: .
v_call: TRBV7-2
cdr3_aa: CASSSYRAETGELFF
cdr3_nt: TGTGCCAGCAGCTCCTACAGGGCTGAAACCGGGGAGCTGTTTTTT

j_call: TRBJ2-7
clone_size: .
d_call: .
v_call: TRBV2
cdr3_aa: CASSRTQYEQYF
cdr3_nt: TGTGCCAGCAGCCGGACTCAGTACGAGCAGTACTTC